Here is one T cell receptor beta chain with its context. CDR1 is LGHNA and CDR2 is YSLEER in the germline V gene. Trimming took off 1 base at V and 3 bases at J, with 21 bases between the two ends. The CDR3 is made up of 18 amino acids. PCR amplification relied on 60 Vbeta primers (plus 13 Jbeta primers). The data were produced by immunoSEQ multiplex PCR, yet TCRdb's version contains in-frame clones alone and is incomplete. The table shows roughly 120,000 clones, with around 70% occurring only once. The sample comes from a study of cytomegalovirus exposure and HLA in healthy donors. The receptor was derived from a woman aged 40 to 50 in good health and CMV-seronegative. The sample was PBMCs. This sequence joins TRBV4-3 and TRBJ1-1; D remains ambiguous. CDR3: CASSQGHIMRNPDTEAFF. In DNA form, the CDR3 reads TGCGCCAGCAGCCAAGGCCATATTATGAGGAATCCGGACACTGAAGCTTTCTTT.